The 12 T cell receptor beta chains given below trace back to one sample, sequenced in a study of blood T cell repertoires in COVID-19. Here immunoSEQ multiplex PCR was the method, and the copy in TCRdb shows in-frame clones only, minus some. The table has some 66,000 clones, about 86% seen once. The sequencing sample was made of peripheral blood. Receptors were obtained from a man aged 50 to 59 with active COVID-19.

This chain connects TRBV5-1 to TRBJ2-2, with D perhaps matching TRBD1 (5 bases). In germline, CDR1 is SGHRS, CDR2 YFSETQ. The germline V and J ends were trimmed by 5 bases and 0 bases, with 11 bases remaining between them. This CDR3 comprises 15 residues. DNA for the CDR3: TGCGCCAGCAGTCGGGCAGGGACGAACACCGGGGAGCTGTTTTTT. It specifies CASSRAGTNTGELFF.

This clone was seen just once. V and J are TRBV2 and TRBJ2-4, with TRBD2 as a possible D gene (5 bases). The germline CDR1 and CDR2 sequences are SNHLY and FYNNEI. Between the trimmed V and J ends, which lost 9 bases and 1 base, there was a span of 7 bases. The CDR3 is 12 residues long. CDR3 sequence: CASGEAKNIQYF. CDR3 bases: TGTGCCAGTGGGGAGGCCAAAAACATTCAGTACTTC.

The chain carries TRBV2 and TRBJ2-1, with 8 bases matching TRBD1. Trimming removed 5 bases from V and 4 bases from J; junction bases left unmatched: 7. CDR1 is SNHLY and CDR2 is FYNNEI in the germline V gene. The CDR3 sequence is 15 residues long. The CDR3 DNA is TGTGCCAGCAGTATCGGTCAGGGGGCTTACAATGAGCAGTTCTTC. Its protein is CASSIGQGAYNEQFF.

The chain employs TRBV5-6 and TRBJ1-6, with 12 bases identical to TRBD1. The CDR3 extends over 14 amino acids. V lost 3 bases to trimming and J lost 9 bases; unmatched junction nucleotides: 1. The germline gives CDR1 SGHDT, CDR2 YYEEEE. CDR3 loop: CASSWGQGASPLHF. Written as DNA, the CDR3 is TGTGCCAGCAGCTGGGGACAGGGGGCTTCACCCCTCCACTTT.

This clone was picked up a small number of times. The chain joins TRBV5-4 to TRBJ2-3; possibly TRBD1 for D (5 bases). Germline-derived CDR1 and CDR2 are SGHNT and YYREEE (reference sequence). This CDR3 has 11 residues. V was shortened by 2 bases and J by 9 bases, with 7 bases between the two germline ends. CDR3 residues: CASSFRGTQYF. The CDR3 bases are TGTGCCAGCAGCTTTAGGGGCACGCAGTATTTT.

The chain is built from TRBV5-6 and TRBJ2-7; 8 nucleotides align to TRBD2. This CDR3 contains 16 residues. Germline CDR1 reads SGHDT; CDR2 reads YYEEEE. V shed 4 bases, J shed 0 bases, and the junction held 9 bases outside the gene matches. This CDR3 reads CASSPLGGGPSYEQYF. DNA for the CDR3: TGTGCCAGCAGCCCCCTGGGCGGGGGGCCCTCCTACGAGCAGTACTTC. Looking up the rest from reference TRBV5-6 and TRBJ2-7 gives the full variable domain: DAGVTQSPTHLIKTRGQQVTLRCSPKSGHDTVSWYQQALGQGPQFIFQYYEEEERQRGNFPDRFSGHQFPNYSSELNVNALLLGDSALYLCASSPLGGGPSYEQYFGPGTRLTVT.

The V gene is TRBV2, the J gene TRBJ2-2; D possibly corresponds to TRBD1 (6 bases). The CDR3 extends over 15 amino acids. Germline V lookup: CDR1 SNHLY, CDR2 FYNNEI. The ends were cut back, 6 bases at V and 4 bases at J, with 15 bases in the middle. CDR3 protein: CASRGAGTATGELFF. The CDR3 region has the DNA TGTGCCAGCAGGGGGGCCGGGACGGCCACCGGGGAGCTGTTTTTT.

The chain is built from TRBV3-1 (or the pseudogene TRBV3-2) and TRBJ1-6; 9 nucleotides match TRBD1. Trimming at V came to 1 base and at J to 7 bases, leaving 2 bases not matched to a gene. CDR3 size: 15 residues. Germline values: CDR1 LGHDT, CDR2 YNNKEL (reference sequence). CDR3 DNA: TGTGCCAGCAGCCAAGGGACAGGGGTCAATTCACCCCTCCACTTT. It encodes CASSQGTGVNSPLHF.

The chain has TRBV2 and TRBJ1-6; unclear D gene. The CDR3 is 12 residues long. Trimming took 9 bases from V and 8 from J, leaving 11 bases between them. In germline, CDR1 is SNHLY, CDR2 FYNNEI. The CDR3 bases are TGTGCCAGAAGGGTGGGAGATTCACCCCTCCACTTT. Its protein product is CARRVGDSPLHF.

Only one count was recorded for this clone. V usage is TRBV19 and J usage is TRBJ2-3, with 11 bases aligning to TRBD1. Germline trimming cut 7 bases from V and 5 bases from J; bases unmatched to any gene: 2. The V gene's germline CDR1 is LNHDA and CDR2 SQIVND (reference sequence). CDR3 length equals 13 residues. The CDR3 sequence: CASKDRGRDTQYF. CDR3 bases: TGTGCCAGTAAGGACAGGGGGCGAGATACGCAGTATTTT. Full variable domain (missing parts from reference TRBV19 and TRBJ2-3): DGGITQSPKYLFRKEGQNVTLSCEQNLNHDAMYWYRQDPGQGLRLIYYSQIVNDFQKGDIAEGYSVSREKKESFPLTVTSAQKNPTAFYLCASKDRGRDTQYFGPGTRLTVL.

In nucleotides, the CDR3 is TGTGCCAGCGGGGGAGGACTAGCGACAGATACGCAGTATTTT. Translating gives CASGGGLATDTQYF. The chain uses TRBV9 and TRBJ2-3, with TRBD2 identical over 9 bases. There are 14 residues in the CDR3. The germline gives CDR1 SGDLS, CDR2 YYNGEE. The V gene end was trimmed by 7 bases and the J gene end by 3 bases; junction bases not matched to a gene: 6.

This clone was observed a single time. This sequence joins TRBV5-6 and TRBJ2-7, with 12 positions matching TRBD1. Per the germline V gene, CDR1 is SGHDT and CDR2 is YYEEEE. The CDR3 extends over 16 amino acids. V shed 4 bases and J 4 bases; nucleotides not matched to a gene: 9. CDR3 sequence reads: CASSPLGTGGMYEQYV. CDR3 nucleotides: TGTGCCAGCAGCCCTCTCGGGACAGGGGGCATGTACGAGCAGTACGTC.